The 26 T cell receptor beta chains below were found in one sample sequenced in a study of shared T cell receptors in the human thymus. Assay used: immunoSEQ multiplex PCR; TCRdb lists only in-frame clones, some missing. Counted here are hundreds of thousands of clones, roughly 90% occurring once; the ten biggest clones make up 0.01%. This sample was shared with a second study, whose subject was human thymus T cells.

The source material was thymocytes. The receptors originated from a boy younger than two with a congenital heart defect.

The chain links TRBV4-2 to TRBJ2-2, with D hard to call. Germline V gene data show CDR1 as LGHNA and CDR2 as YNFKEQ. The CDR3 contains 16 residues. Between the trimmed V and J ends, which lost 1 base and 5 bases, there was a span of 14 bases. CDR3 DNA sequence: TGTGCCAGCAGCCAAGGGGCGCGTCTCTCAACCGGGGAGCTGTTTTTT. This encodes CASSQGARLSTGELFF.

The chain employs TRBV11-3 and TRBJ2-1, with TRBD2 identical over 9 bases. The CDR3 totals 12 residues. V was clipped by 3 bases and J by 16 bases; unmatched bases: 7. Germline CDR1 and CDR2: SGHNT and YENEEA. In nucleotides, the CDR3 is TGTGCCAGCAGCTTTCAGCGGGAGGACGCTTTCTTC. Its translation is CASSFQREDAFF.

V and J are TRBV6-4 and TRBJ2-7; 9 bases are shared with TRBD1. Trimming at V came to 8 bases and at J to 3 bases, leaving 5 bases not matched to a gene. The CDR3 has 13 residues. From germline, CDR1 is MRHNA and CDR2 SNTAGT. The CDR3 DNA follows: TGTGCCAGCCGCCGGGACAGGGTCTACGAGCAGTACTTC. Its protein product is CASRRDRVYEQYF.

J is TRBJ2-7 and V is TRBV27; D call uncertain. The germline gives CDR1 MNHEY, CDR2 SMNVEV (reference sequence). The V gene lost 4 bases and the J gene lost 2 bases, with 12 bases spanning the gap. The CDR3 spans 14 residues. The CDR3 DNA reads as TGTGCCAGCAGTTACCAAGCGTCACCCTACGAGCAGTACTTC. Its protein product is CASSYQASPYEQYF.

The rearrangement uses TRBV7-8 and TRBJ2-5; 9 bases align to TRBD2. The germline gives CDR1 SGHVS, CDR2 FQNEAQ. J was trimmed by 5 bases and V by 4 bases; bases with no gene match: 14. This CDR3 is 17 amino acids long. DNA for the CDR3: TGTGCCAGCAGCTCGCCCGTCGGGCGGGAGGGCCTGGAGACCCAGTACTTC. The encoded protein is CASSSPVGREGLETQYF.

The chain uses TRBV4-3 and TRBJ2-3; D might be TRBD1 (5 bases). The length of the CDR3 is 17 residues. The germline V gene encodes CDR1 LGHNA and CDR2 YSLEER. Between the trimmed V and J ends, which lost 7 bases and 0 bases, there was a span of 20 bases. In nucleotides, the CDR3 is TGCGCCAGCAACCCAGGGTTCGGTACTGGAAGCACAGATACGCAGTATTTT. Encoded protein: CASNPGFGTGSTDTQYF.

Of note for this clone: At the DNA level, this CDR3 is encoded by other sequences in the same sample as well. The rearrangement joins TRBV5-1 to TRBJ2-1, with 8 bases identical to TRBD1. Germline CDR1 and CDR2: SGHRS and YFSETQ. The V gene end was trimmed by 0 bases and the J gene end by 2 bases; junction bases not matched to a gene: 1. The CDR3 is 15 residues long. The CDR3 region has the DNA TGCGCCAGCAGCTTGGGGGACAGGACCTACAATGAGCAGTTCTTC. This gives the protein CASSLGDRTYNEQFF.

The V gene is TRBV14, the J gene TRBJ2-5, with D possibly matching TRBD1 (5 bases). V lost 0 bases and J lost 1, with 21 bases in between. Germline V gene lookup returns CDR1 SGHDN and CDR2 FVKESK. The CDR3 extends over 19 amino acids. The CDR3 DNA reads TGTGCCAGCAGCCAAGAACCCGAGGACACGCCGAGAGGCCAAGAGACCCAGTACTTC. Protein sequence: CASSQEPEDTPRGQETQYF.

V usage is TRBV10-3 and J usage is TRBJ1-6; 10 nucleotides agree with TRBD1. Trimming removed 11 bases from V and 7 bases from J; junction bases left unmatched: 8. The germline CDR1 and CDR2 sequences are ENHRY and SYGVKD. This CDR3 is built from 14 residues. CDR3 in DNA: TGTGCCTCCCAGGACAGGGGGTTAAATTCACCCCTCCACTTT. Amino acid sequence: CASQDRGLNSPLHF.

The table lists this clone with a few counts. The genes are TRBV19 and TRBJ2-2; 13 bases agree with TRBD2. The trim removed 4 bases at V and 5 bases at J, leaving 10 bases unmatched. The CDR3 loop spans 18 amino acids. CDR1 and CDR2 from the germline V gene are LNHDA and SQIVND (reference sequence). CDR3 protein: CASSKGTSGTSGTGELFF. DNA for the CDR3: TGTGCCAGTAGTAAGGGGACTAGCGGGACCTCGGGGACCGGGGAGCTGTTTTTT.

The chain links TRBV4-2 to TRBJ2-3; the match to TRBD2 covers 8 bases. The V and J ends lost 0 bases and 6 bases, in that order; junction bases with no gene match: 11. This CDR3 contains 17 residues. Germline values: CDR1 LGHNA, CDR2 YNFKEQ. The CDR3: CASSQDRIAGRRDTQYF. The CDR3 bases are TGTGCCAGCAGCCAAGATAGGATAGCGGGAAGGCGTGATACGCAGTATTTT.

The chain links TRBV4-3 to TRBJ2-2; 13 nucleotides line up with TRBD2. Germline CDR1 is LGHNA and CDR2 is YSLEER. The CDR3 spans 16 residues. The trim removed 3 bases at V and 7 bases at J, leaving 5 bases unmatched. The CDR3 nucleotides are TGCGCCAGCAGCCACGGACTAGCGGGAGCCGTCGGGGAGCTGTTTTTT. This sequence encodes CASSHGLAGAVGELFF.

The chain employs TRBV15 and TRBJ2-5; 9 positions agree with TRBD2. Germline V gene data show CDR1 as LNHNV and CDR2 as YYDKDF (reference sequence). V shed 1 base and J 3 bases; nucleotides not matched to a gene: 18. The CDR3 runs to 20 residues. The CDR3: CATSRVASGKASGGEETQYF. The CDR3, as DNA: TGTGCCACCAGCAGAGTTGCTAGCGGGAAAGCGTCGGGGGGGGAAGAGACCCAGTACTTC. Full variable domain (rest looked up from reference TRBV15 and TRBJ2-5): DAMVIQNPRYQVTQFGKPVTLSCSQTLNHNVMYWYQQKSSQAPKLLFHYYDKDFNNEADTPDNFQSRRPNTSFCFLDIRSPGLGDTAMYLCATSRVASGKASGGEETQYFGPGTRLLVL.

The rearrangement joins TRBV27 to TRBJ1-2; D uncertain. Germline lookup yields CDR1 MNHEY and CDR2 SMNVEV (reference sequence). The CDR3 is made up of 13 amino acids. V was cut by 4 bases and J by 5 bases, with 11 bases left in between. As DNA, the CDR3 is TGTGCCAGCAGTTCGCGGGTCGGTTATGGCTACACCTTC. It translates to CASSSRVGYGYTF.

The chain uses TRBV7-2 and TRBJ1-4; D not resolved. The CDR3 is 13 amino acids. Between the trimmed V and J ends, which lost 5 bases and 5 bases, there was a span of 9 bases. The germline CDR1 and CDR2 sequences are SGHTA and FQGNSA. The CDR3 region has the DNA TGTGCCAGCAGCCCCGGTCCCAATGAAAAACTGTTTTTT. Translation gives CASSPGPNEKLFF.

The V call is TRBV9, the J call TRBJ2-2, with D possibly TRBD2 on 6 matching bases. V lost 0 bases, J lost 2 bases, and 11 bases lay in between. Germline-derived CDR1 and CDR2 are SGDLS and YYNGEE. CDR3 length equals 16 residues. This CDR3 reads CASSVGVAENTGELFF. CDR3 nucleotide sequence: TGTGCCAGCAGCGTAGGGGTAGCGGAAAACACCGGGGAGCTGTTTTTT. The full variable domain, rest sourced from reference TRBV9 and TRBJ2-2, is DSGVTQTPKHLITATGQRVTLRCSPRSGDLSVYWYQQSLDQGLQFLIQYYNGEERAKGNILERFSAQQFPDLHSELNLSSLELGDSALYFCASSVGVAENTGELFFGEGSRLTVL.

The rearrangement joins TRBV28 to TRBJ2-1, with 7 bases aligning to TRBD1. The CDR3 is made up of 16 amino acids. CDR1 MDHEN and CDR2 SYDVKM come from the germline V gene. The J segment lost 0 bases and the V segment lost 0 bases, leaving 2 bases of the junction unmatched. The CDR3: CASSLCKGASYNEQFF. CDR3 DNA: TGTGCCAGCAGTTTATGTAAGGGGGCCTCCTACAATGAGCAGTTCTTC.

This chain joins TRBV7-2 and TRBJ2-7; 9 bases fit TRBD1. Unmatched junction bases numbered 8, after V lost 5 bases and J lost 9 bases. CDR3 length: 13 residues. Germline CDR1 is SGHTA and CDR2 is FQGNSA. CDR3 DNA: TGTGCCAGCAGCAAGGACAGGGGCCAAGGGCAGTACTTC. Amino acid sequence: CASSKDRGQGQYF.

This sequence joins TRBV2 and TRBJ2-7; D is possibly TRBD2 (5 bases). Germline values: CDR1 SNHLY, CDR2 FYNNEI. Trimming shortened V by 3 bases and J by 6 bases, and 9 bases separated the two germline ends. This CDR3 has 12 amino acids. In nucleotides, the CDR3 is TGTGCCAGCAGTGACCTGGCGGGCGAGCAGTACTTC. Translation: CASSDLAGEQYF.

About this clone itself: The junction shows a germline mismatch at one end, possibly a read error. The chain combines TRBV6-4 with TRBJ1-4, with D possibly TRBD1 on 6 matching bases. The CDR3 covers 14 residues. CDR1 is MRHNA, CDR2 SNTAGT, per germline. For the CDR3, the DNA is TGTGCCCGCAGGGTTGCAGGGGAACCGGAAAAACTGTTTTTT. As protein: CARRVAGEPEKLFF.

CDR3 nucleotide sequence: TGCGCCAGCAGCTTGGACAGGGTAGGGGCCGGGGAGCTGTTTTTT. Its translation: CASSLDRVGAGELFF. The chain recombines TRBV5-1 with TRBJ2-2; perhaps TRBD1 as D (6 bases). CDR1 SGHRS and CDR2 YFSETQ come from the germline V gene. The CDR3 is made up of 15 amino acids. Trimming removed 0 bases at V and 6 bases at J, with 12 bases between.

The chain employs TRBV5-8 and TRBJ2-7; no clear D. V lost 4 bases, J lost 3 bases, and 11 bases lay in between. This CDR3 has 13 amino acids. Per germline, CDR1 SGHTS and CDR2 YDEGEE. The CDR3 sequence: CASSPGRFYEQYF. Written as DNA, the CDR3 is TGTGCCAGCAGCCCGGGTCGGTTCTACGAGCAGTACTTC.

The CDR3 loop reads CASSQRPTSGGGSYNEQFF. The CDR3 DNA reads as TGCGCCAGCAGCCAACGACCGACTAGCGGAGGGGGCTCCTACAATGAGCAGTTCTTC. The chain recombines TRBV4-1 with TRBJ2-1, with 9 nucleotides matching TRBD2. CDR1 and CDR2 (germline): MGHRA, YSYEKL. The ends lost 2 bases at V and 0 bases at J; junction bases unmatched: 11. CDR3 size: 19 residues.

The V call is TRBV6-5, the J call TRBJ2-2, with 7 bases that match TRBD1. Trimming took 4 bases from V and 1 from J; bases not matched to a gene: 3. The length of the CDR3 is 15 residues. Germline-derived CDR1 and CDR2 are MNHEY and SVGAGI. In nucleotides, the CDR3 is TGTGCCAGCAGTTCCCGGACAGGGAACACCGGGGAGCTGTTTTTT. This codes for CASSSRTGNTGELFF.

A single count supports this clone. The V call is TRBV28, the J call TRBJ2-2; 8 bases agree with TRBD1. V trimming: 6 bases; J trimming: 7 bases; junction bases outside the gene matches: 7. Germline V gene lookup returns CDR1 MDHEN and CDR2 SYDVKM. The CDR3 runs 14 residues. CDR3 residues: CASRFQGAIGELFF. CDR3 bases: TGTGCCAGCAGATTCCAGGGGGCCATCGGGGAGCTGTTTTTT.

The chain recombines TRBV6-6 with TRBJ2-3; the D gene is possibly TRBD2 (5 bases). V lost 2 bases and J 5 bases, leaving 8 bases between the germline ends. The CDR3 is 13 amino acids. Per the germline V gene, CDR1 is MNHNY and CDR2 is SVGAGI (reference sequence). The CDR3 loop is CASSYPGEDTQYF. CDR3 coding DNA: TGTGCCAGCAGTTACCCCGGGGAAGATACGCAGTATTTT.